A single sample is the source of the 14 T cell receptor beta chains below, sequenced in a study of neurological immune-mediated disorders. TCRdb ran MiXCR on the 5' RACE reads and lists one entry per CDR3 protein. The sample consists of about 59,000 distinct CDR3 sequences, around 3.5% of them appearing once. The sequenced material came from PBMCs. These receptors were collected from a woman under 40 with multiple sclerosis.

Many counts were recorded for this clonotype. The chain recombines TRBV20-1 with TRBJ2-7, with D possibly TRBD2 on 6 matching bases. This CDR3 has 16 residues. V lost 2 bases to trimming and J lost 6 bases, with 23 bases between them. The germline V gene encodes CDR1 DFQATT and CDR2 SNEGSKA (reference sequence). The CDR3 loop is CSARHAARPTEGEQYF. The CDR3 DNA follows: TGCAGTGCTAGACACGCGGCCAGGCCCACGGAGGGCGAGCAGTACTTC.

This clonotype occurred many times. V usage is TRBV7-2 and J usage is TRBJ2-7; TRBD1 agrees at 7 bases. This CDR3 is 15 amino acids long. Per germline, CDR1 SGHTA and CDR2 FQGNSA. Germline trimming cut 1 base from V and 3 bases from J; bases unmatched to any gene: 6. CDR3 sequence (DNA): TGTGCCAGCAGCTTAGTCGGGCAGGGGGACTACGAGCAGTACTTC. Translating gives CASSLVGQGDYEQYF.

This clonotype was counted a few times. J is TRBJ2-1 and V is TRBV7-9; 11 bases match TRBD2. V gave up 5 bases and J gave up 9 bases; unmatched junction bases: 9. The length of the CDR3 is 15 residues. The germline gives CDR1 SEHNR, CDR2 FQNEAQ (reference sequence). CDR3 amino acids: CASSKLAGDVGEQFF. As DNA, the CDR3 is TGTGCCAGCAGCAAACTAGCGGGAGACGTAGGTGAGCAGTTCTTC.

CDR3 residues: CASSFDRVVAEAFF. CDR3 DNA sequence: TGCGCCAGCAGCTTCGACAGGGTGGTCGCTGAAGCTTTCTTT. The chain carries TRBV5-1 and TRBJ1-1, with 7 bases aligning to TRBD1. With 2 bases clipped from V and 6 bases from J, the junction kept 7 bases outside the gene matches. Germline values: CDR1 SGHRS, CDR2 YFSETQ. The CDR3 is made up of 14 amino acids.

This clonotype was seen a few times. An end of the junction does not agree with germline; a read error may underlie this. The CDR3 region has the DNA TGCAGTGCTAGACGCGGGGCGGACAATCAGCCCCAGAATTTT. It specifies CSARRGADNQPQNF. J is TRBJ1-5 and V is TRBV20-1; a weak D match, TRBD1 (5 bases). This CDR3 has 14 residues. Germline V gene data show CDR1 as DFQATT and CDR2 as SNEGSKA (reference sequence).

Regarding this clonotype: A much bigger clone sits one base away, suggesting this may be a read error. The chain recombines TRBV12-3 or TRBV12-4 with TRBJ1-1; weak D call: TRBD1 (5 bases). V was shortened by 6 bases and J by 0 bases, with 20 bases between the two germline ends. CDR3 size: 17 residues. In nucleotides, the CDR3 is TGTGCCAGCAGCCGCGGGTTGGGGGGGATGATGAACACTGAAGCTTTCTTT. Protein sequence: CASSRGLGGMMNTEAFF.

This clonotype was counted many times. V and J are TRBV7-9 and TRBJ1-1, with D unresolved. V lost 1 base to trimming and J lost 7 bases, with 16 bases between them. CDR3 size: 15 residues. In germline, CDR1 is SEHNR, CDR2 FQNEAQ (reference sequence). CDR3 DNA sequence: TGTGCCAGCAGCTTAGAAGGTTGGGGTACCTTTGAAGCTTTCTTT. Translated, it gives CASSLEGWGTFEAFF.

This clonotype was counted at least ten times. The V gene is TRBV7-9, the J gene TRBJ1-1, with 10 bases lining up with TRBD1. CDR1 SEHNR and CDR2 FQNEAQ come from the germline V gene (reference sequence). Losses at the gene ends were 5 bases for V and 7 bases for J; bases not matched to a gene: 16. The CDR3 totals 17 residues. The CDR3 spells CASSRTGGIDSGSEAFF. The CDR3 DNA sequence: TGTGCCAGCAGCCGGACAGGGGGTATAGATTCGGGCAGTGAAGCTTTCTTT.

This chain uses TRBV5-5 with TRBJ1-6; tentatively, D is TRBD1 (5 bases). Trimming stripped 2 bases from V and 4 bases from J, with 10 bases between. This CDR3 has 15 amino acids. Germline CDR1 is SGHKS and CDR2 is YYEKEE (reference sequence). CDR3 bases: TGTGCCAGCAGCTTACCAGGGAATTATAATTCACCCCTCCACTTT. Protein product: CASSLPGNYNSPLHF.

This clonotype was detected ten times or more. V is TRBV25-1 and J is TRBJ2-7; D may be TRBD1 (6 bases). The CDR3 sequence is 13 residues long. Germline loops: CDR1 MGHDK, CDR2 SYGVNS. The V gene lost 6 bases and the J gene lost 3 bases, with 12 bases spanning the gap. CDR3 in amino acids: CASSEQGLYEQYF. The CDR3 region has the DNA TGTGCCAGCAGCGAACAGGGTCTCTACGAGCAGTACTTC.

This clonotype was detected ten times or more. The chain carries TRBV28 and TRBJ2-1, with TRBD1 identical over 9 bases. V was pared by 3 bases and J by 4 bases, with 10 bases of the junction left unmatched. The germline V gene has CDR1 MDHEN and CDR2 SYDVKM. CDR3 size: 17 residues. The CDR3 loop is CASSLGQGVGRYNEQFF. CDR3 sequence (DNA): TGTGCCAGCAGTTTGGGACAGGGCGTCGGGAGGTACAATGAGCAGTTCTTC. The variable domain in full, completed from reference TRBV28 and TRBJ2-1, reads DVKVTQSSRYLVKRTGEKVFLECVQDMDHENMFWYRQDPGLGLRLIYFSYDVKMKEKGDIPEGYSVSREKKERFSLILESASTNQTSMYLCASSLGQGVGRYNEQFFGPGTRLTVL.

This clonotype has a count of ten or more. The gene calls are TRBV5-1 and TRBJ2-2; 10 positions agree with TRBD1. Per germline, CDR1 SGHRS and CDR2 YFSETQ. This CDR3 comprises 17 residues. The J segment lost 5 bases and the V segment lost 4 bases, leaving 11 bases of the junction unmatched. CDR3 nucleotide sequence: TGCGCCAGCAGCAACCCAACCGGGACAGGGGATACCGGGGAGCTGTTTTTT. Translated, it gives CASSNPTGTGDTGELFF.

This clonotype showed up many times. V is TRBV3-1 and J is TRBJ1-1, with TRBD1 matching over 7 bases. Germline assignment: CDR1 LGHDT and CDR2 YNNKEL (reference sequence). V lost 3 bases and J lost 8; bases outside the gene matches: 6. The CDR3 sequence is 13 residues long. CDR3 sequence: CASSQVTGAEAFF. The CDR3 coding sequence is TGTGCCAGCAGCCAGGTTACAGGGGCGGAAGCTTTCTTT. The full variable domain, its missing parts supplied by reference TRBV3-1 and TRBJ1-1, is DTAVSQTPKYLVTQMGNDKSIKCEQNLGHDTMYWYKQDSKKFLKIMFSYNNKELIINETVPNRFSPKSPDKAHLNLHINSLELGDSAVYFCASSQVTGAEAFFGQGTRLTVV.

To note about this clonotype: An end of the junction differs from the germline gene, which may be a read error. The chain is built from TRBV20-1 and TRBJ1-5; no definite D call. Germline CDR1 and CDR2: DFQATT and SNEGSKA (reference sequence). CDR3 length: 13 amino acids. Here the CDR3 reads CSASMGSNQPQNF. The CDR3 coding sequence is TGCAGTGCTTCCATGGGATCCAATCAGCCCCAGAATTTT.